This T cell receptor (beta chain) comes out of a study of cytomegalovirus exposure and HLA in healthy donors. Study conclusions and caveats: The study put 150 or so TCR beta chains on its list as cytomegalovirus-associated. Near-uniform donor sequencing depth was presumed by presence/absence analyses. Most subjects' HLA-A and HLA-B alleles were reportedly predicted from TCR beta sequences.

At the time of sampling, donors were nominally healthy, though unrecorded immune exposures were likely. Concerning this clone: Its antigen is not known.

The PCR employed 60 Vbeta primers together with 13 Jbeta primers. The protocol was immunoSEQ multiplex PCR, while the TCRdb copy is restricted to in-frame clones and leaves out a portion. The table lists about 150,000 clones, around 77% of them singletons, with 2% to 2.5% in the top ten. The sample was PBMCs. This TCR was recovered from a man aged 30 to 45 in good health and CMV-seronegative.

The CDR3 DNA is TGTGCCAGTATGCAGGCCAGGGAGAACACTGAAGCTTTCTTT. Translated, it gives CASMQARENTEAFF. The V and J genes are TRBV19 and TRBJ1-1, with TRBD1 as a possible D gene (5 bases). The CDR3 extends over 14 amino acids. Trimming shortened V by 7 bases and J by 1 base, and 13 bases separated the two germline ends. The germline CDR1 and CDR2 sequences are LNHDA and SQIVND (reference sequence).